The rows below give T cell receptor beta chains drawn from one sample of a study of cytomegalovirus exposure and HLA in healthy donors. TCRdb's table, derived via immunoSEQ multiplex PCR, lists solely in-frame clones and lacks some. The sample holds around 130,000 clones. The sequencing input was PBMCs. The source is a woman aged 35 to 49 in good health and CMV-seronegative. The CDR3 runs from the conserved cysteine through the conserved F or W. The D gene is left open where the match is weak.

.	TRBV19	TRBJ1-3	CASNPVGDSGNTIYF	TGTGCCAGTAACCCAGTGGGCGACTCTGGAAACACCATATATTTT
.	TRBV28	TRBJ2-1	CASSFGGFLLVQFF	TGTGCCAGCAGTTTCGGGGGATTTTTGTTAGTGCAGTTCTTC
TRBD2	TRBV7-9	TRBJ2-5	CASSPGSGGTQYF	TGTGCCAGCAGCCCAGGATCGGGGGGGACCCAGTACTTC
.	TRBV28	TRBJ2-1	CASSLLRGGQFF	TGTGCCAGCAGCCTTTTAAGGGGGGGGCAGTTCTTC
TRBD1	TRBV7-9	TRBJ1-6	CASSLTGTGGDSPLHF	TGTGCCAGCAGCCTTACCGGGACAGGGGGCGATTCACCCCTCCACTTT
.	TRBV28	TRBJ1-1	CASSFHGGVPGAFF	TGTGCCAGCAGTTTCCATGGCGGGGTCCCGGGAGCTTTCTTT
TRBD1	TRBV27	TRBJ1-2	CAGTGTYGYTF	TGTGCCGGGACAGGGACCTATGGCTACACCTTC
.	TRBV2	TRBJ2-3	CASSEEAVFTDTQYF	TGTGCCAGCAGTGAAGAGGCGGTCTTCACAGATACGCAGTATTTT
.	TRBV5-6	TRBJ1-6	CASSLRGAPYNSPLHF	TGTGCCAGCAGCTTACGGGGGGCCCCTTATAATTCACCCCTCCACTTT
TRBD2	TRBV2	TRBJ2-1	CASSALAGAGDEQFF	TGTGCCAGCAGTGCTCTAGCGGGGGCCGGGGACGAGCAGTTCTTC
TRBD2	TRBV7-3	TRBJ2-3	CASSSSGGPTDTQYF	TGTGCCAGCAGCAGTAGCGGGGGCCCCACAGATACGCAGTATTTT
.	TRBV4-1	TRBJ2-7	CASSQETRRTDEQYF	TGCGCCAGCAGCCAAGAGACCCGTCGGACTGACGAGCAGTACTTC
.	TRBV10-3	TRBJ2-2	CAISDPRGGGHTGELFF	TGTGCCATCAGTGACCCCAGGGGCGGGGGTCACACCGGGGAGCTGTTTTTT
TRBD1	TRBV9	TRBJ1-4	CASSGNTGANEKLFF	TGTGCCAGCAGTGGTAATACAGGGGCTAATGAAAAACTGTTTTTT
TRBD1	TRBV15	TRBJ1-5	CATSRETGAVAQHF	TGTGCCACCAGCAGGGAGACAGGGGCAGTGGCCCAGCATTTT
TRBD1	TRBV10-3	TRBJ2-5	CAIRSRQGQETQYF	TGTGCCATCAGATCGAGACAGGGACAAGAGACCCAGTACTTC
TRBD1	TRBV28	TRBJ2-7	CASSFAGRGNYEQYF	TGTGCCAGCAGTTTTGCCGGCAGGGGGAACTACGAGCAGTACTTC
.	TRBV13	TRBJ1-2	CASSPWDFALNYGYTF	TGTGCCAGCAGCCCGTGGGACTTCGCTCTAAACTATGGCTACACCTTC